This TCR beta chain was identified during a study of T cells after yellow fever vaccination. The CDR3 contains 13 residues. The ends lost 9 bases at V and 2 bases at J; junction bases unmatched: 3. Per germline, CDR1 LGHNT and CDR2 FRNRAP. Overall study findings and caveats: A faster peak, day 5 versus 15, was reached by the weaker secondary response.

TCRdb re-analysed the 5' RACE reads in MiXCR, keeping a single row per CDR3 protein. The sample holds a few hundred thousand distinct CDR3 sequences, over 3.5% seen once. This clonotype has a count of ten or more. Antigen: not known. This chain uses TRBV12-5 with TRBJ1-5; 8 bases align to TRBD1. This clonotype originated in a man aged 18 to 30 who received the YFV17D yellow fever vaccine. The source material was PBMCs, sampled 5 days after the yellow fever booster vaccination. CDR3 DNA: TGTGCTAGCAAGGACAGGGGCAATCAGCCCCAGCATTTT. Translating gives CASKDRGNQPQHF.